This T cell receptor (beta chain) appears in the sequencing data of a study of cytomegalovirus exposure and HLA in healthy donors. V was trimmed by 7 bases and J by 5 bases, leaving 18 bases between them. The CDR3 runs to 14 residues. In germline, CDR1 is MNHNY, CDR2 SVGAGI (reference sequence). Notes on the study in general: As a later analysis showed, several of the most significant clusters appeared to be linked to common viral pathogens. A later analysis showed HLA-associated TCR beta chains outstripping equally common others in clonal expansion. The productive fraction for most TCR beta V segments was about 87% or about 30% in an earlier analysis. Confirmation in vitro established that three CMV-associated chains were specific for CMV antigens.

Researchers ran the PCR with 60 Vbeta and 13 Jbeta primers. Measured with immunoSEQ multiplex PCR; TCRdb has only the in-frame clones, and not every one. Among 100,000 or so clones listed, under 85% were seen once. As to this clone: Antigen unknown.

The sequencing sample was made of PBMCs. V usage is TRBV6-6 and J usage is TRBJ2-7; no clear D gene. The receptor's source is a man aged 25 to 40 in good health and CMV-seronegative. The CDR3 spells CASTPLESADEQYF. In DNA, the CDR3 is TGTGCCAGCACCCCACTGGAGTCGGCCGACGAGCAGTACTTC.